One T cell receptor (beta chain) is described in this entry. What it recognizes is unknown. The CDR3 runs 13 residues. Germline CDR1 SGHTA, CDR2 FQGTGA. V was cut by 6 bases and J by 4 bases, with 9 bases left in between. The record originates from a study of regulatory T cells in long-lasting Graves disease. General study points: Repertoires from persistent disease leaned toward TRBV28, TRBJ1-2 and TRBJ2-5.

Time point: persistent/refractory GD, antithyroid drugs over 5 years with positive TRAb. Making the TCR library involved RNA that had been extracted from PBMCs. American Thyroid Association guidelines defined how Graves' disease was diagnosed. As a group, patients came from one endocrinology department in Xi'an, China. Blood from the periphery, approximately 9 milliliters in all, was drawn into EDTA tubes. Investigators prepared the TCR beta libraries by applying iRepertoire HTBI primers and Arm-PCR of CDR3 regions. TCRdb itself ran the multiplex PCR reads through MiXCR, one entry per CDR3 protein. This sample has a few hundred thousand distinct CDR3 sequences, with 20% to 25% found just once.

The clonotype originates from a woman aged 40-49 years with Graves disease. Sequencing used peripheral blood mononuclear cells (PBMCs), obtained when the disease was refractory, from a patient treated with antithyroid drugs. This chain connects TRBV7-3 to TRBJ2-2; no clear D gene. The CDR3: CASRPTATGELFF. Here the CDR3 DNA reads TGTGCCAGCAGGCCTACAGCCACCGGGGAGCTGTTTTTT.